What follows are 14 T cell receptor beta chains derived from one specimen sequenced in a study of low-dose radiotherapy and immunotherapy resistance in tumors. The time point is: after trial treatment. Treatment given: LDRT plus nivolumab, ipilimumab, low-dose cyclophosphamide and aspirin (RACIN trial). Alpha- and beta-chain coverage of first-strand cDNA came from TRAV- and TRBV-specific primers. TCR amplification ran 20 PCR cycles using constant-region and V-primer adapter primers. A single record per CDR3 protein comes from TCRdb applying MiXCR to the reads. The table records around 58,000 distinct CDR3 sequences, 20% to 25% of them present only once. Sequences were derived from PBMCs, sampled after low-dose radiotherapy plus immunotherapy. Every receptor here comes from a male donor with prostate cancer.

The CDR3 nucleotides read TGTGCCAGCAGCTTGTATTCCCAGGGAAACTATGGCTACACCTTC. Protein sequence: CASSLYSQGNYGYTF. The chain employs TRBV5-8 and TRBJ1-2; the D gene is possibly TRBD1 (5 bases). V was shortened by 1 base and J by 2 bases, with 12 bases between the two germline ends. Germline CDR1 reads SGHTS; CDR2 reads YDEGEE. The CDR3 contains 15 residues.

Many counts were recorded for this clonotype. This CDR3 reads CASGGEVYQPQHF. The CDR3 DNA follows: TGTGCCAGCGGCGGAGAAGTATATCAGCCCCAGCATTTT. The gene calls are TRBV6-1 and TRBJ1-5, with D unresolved. The CDR3 consists of 13 residues. Deletions cut 8 bases from V and 5 bases from J, with 13 bases between. Germline assignment: CDR1 MNHNS and CDR2 SASEGT.

This clonotype occurred many times. The V gene is TRBV28, the J gene TRBJ2-1, with 8 bases fitting TRBD2. This CDR3 has 19 amino acids. Germline V gene data show CDR1 as MDHEN and CDR2 as SYDVKM. With V trimmed by 1 base and J by 0 bases, 11 bases remained unmatched. CDR3 in amino acids: CASSLYGRAGRGSYNEQFF. CDR3 nucleotides: TGTGCCAGCAGTTTATACGGGAGGGCCGGACGGGGCTCCTACAATGAGCAGTTCTTC.

This clonotype was observed many times. V and J are TRBV14 and TRBJ2-7, with 9 bases aligning to TRBD2. Looked up from germline, CDR1 is SGHDN and CDR2 is FVKESK. The CDR3 covers 18 residues. J was trimmed by 2 bases and V by 3 bases; bases with no gene match: 14. This chain's CDR3 is CASSHPDPLAGGAYEQYF. CDR3 nucleotide sequence: TGTGCCAGCAGCCACCCTGACCCACTAGCGGGCGGAGCCTACGAGCAGTACTTC. Supplemented by reference TRBV14 and TRBJ2-7, the full variable domain reads EAGVTQFPSHSVIEKGQTVTLRCDPISGHDNLYWYRRVMGKEIKFLLHFVKESKQDESGMPNNRFLAERTGGTYSTLKVQPAELEDSGVYFCASSHPDPLAGGAYEQYFGPGTRLTVT.

In its sample, this clonotype was seen many times. J is TRBJ2-3 and V is TRBV5-1, with TRBD2 identical over 10 bases. Unmatched junction bases numbered 2, after V lost 0 bases and J lost 4 bases. This CDR3 region has 15 residues. The germline gives CDR1 SGHRS, CDR2 YFSETQ. The CDR3 nucleotides read TGCGCCAGCAGCTTGGAGCTAGCGGGGGCAGATACGCAGTATTTT. Protein: CASSLELAGADTQYF.

Ten or more counts support this clonotype. The rearrangement joins TRBV12-3 or TRBV12-4 to TRBJ2-1, with D maybe TRBD1 (5 bases). The CDR3 has 15 amino acids. The V and J ends lost 5 bases and 0 bases respectively, with 11 bases between them. CDR3 coding DNA: TGTGCCAGCAGTCTAGATAGGGGCTCCTACAATGAGCAGTTCTTC. Translation: CASSLDRGSYNEQFF.

This clonotype was counted ten times or more. The rearrangement uses TRBV20-1 and TRBJ1-1; maybe TRBD1 (5 bases). The germline gives CDR1 DFQATT, CDR2 SNEGSKA (reference sequence). V was shortened by 6 bases and J by 2 bases, with 16 bases between the two germline ends. This CDR3 comprises 14 residues. CDR3 in DNA: TGCAGTGCAAGCGGGGGTTTGGGAAACACTGAAGCTTTCTTT. It is translated as CSASGGLGNTEAFF.

This chain connects TRBV10-3 to TRBJ2-1, with 16 nucleotides matching TRBD2. The V and J ends lost 4 bases and 6 bases, in that order; junction bases with no gene match: 6. CDR1 is ENHRY, CDR2 SYGVKD, per germline. This CDR3 region has 17 residues. CDR3 bases: TGTGCCATCAGTGGGGGGACTAGCGGGAGGGCCTCCAATGAGCAGTTCTTC. Its protein product is CAISGGTSGRASNEQFF.

This chain links TRBV5-6 with TRBJ2-1, with D uncertain. The length of the CDR3 is 15 residues. Per germline, CDR1 SGHDT and CDR2 YYEEEE. V was clipped by 2 bases and J by 0 bases, with 9 bases between them. The DNA for the CDR3 is TGTGCCAGCAGCTTCGAGCGAAACTCCTACAATGAGCAGTTCTTC. This codes for CASSFERNSYNEQFF.

A remark on this clonotype: This likely came from a read error, as a far larger clone is one base away. The chain recombines TRBV29-1 with TRBJ2-7, with 12 bases aligning to TRBD2. From germline, CDR1 is SQVTM and CDR2 ANQGSEA. CDR3 size: 14 residues. V lost 6 bases, J lost 7 bases, and 10 bases stayed unmatched. In DNA, the CDR3 is TGCAGCGTGGAACTAGCGGGAGGATTCGGTGAGCAGTACTTC. This codes for CSVELAGGFGEQYF.

Comments on this clonotype: One end of the junction is discordant with germline, which a read error may explain. The chain combines TRBV10-2 with TRBJ2-1; TRBD1 aligns across 9 bases. Germline CDR1 reads WSHSY; CDR2 reads SAAADI. This CDR3 has 14 residues. As DNA, the CDR3 is TGCGCCAGCACCGTCGGGACAGGGTACAGTGAGCAGTTCTTC. This gives the protein CASTVGTGYSEQFF.

Many counts were recorded for this clonotype. J is TRBJ2-2 and V is TRBV5-1; no clear D. The germline V and J ends were trimmed by 0 bases and 2 bases, with 2 bases remaining between them. Germline loops: CDR1 SGHRS, CDR2 YFSETQ. The CDR3 is 13 residues long. The CDR3 loop reads CASSLDNTGELFF. The CDR3, as DNA: TGCGCCAGCAGCTTGGATAACACCGGGGAGCTGTTTTTT.

As to this clonotype: This likely traces to a read error, being one base from a far larger clone. V gene TRBV7-2 combines with J gene TRBJ2-3; D might be TRBD2 (5 bases). Germline CDR1 is SGHTA and CDR2 is FQGNSA. The V end was cut by 7 bases, the J end by 1 base, with 12 bases between. The CDR3 has 14 amino acids. CDR3 sequence reads: CASNFWTGTDTQYF. In DNA, the CDR3 is TGTGCCAGCAACTTTTGGACTGGCACAGATACGCAGTATTTT.

As for this clonotype: With only one base between it and a far larger clone, this is likely a read error. The rearrangement links TRBV3-1 to TRBJ2-1; 12 bases align to TRBD2. Germline loops: CDR1 LGHDT, CDR2 YNNKEL (reference sequence). This CDR3 spans 21 amino acids. Germline trimming cut 0 bases from V and 13 bases from J; bases unmatched to any gene: 25. The CDR3 region has the DNA TGTGCCAGCAGCCAAGAGTCCCCTAGACGGCCTAGCGGGGGGGCCCGGGAGACCCAGTTCTTC. Amino acid sequence: CASSQESPRRPSGGARETQFF.